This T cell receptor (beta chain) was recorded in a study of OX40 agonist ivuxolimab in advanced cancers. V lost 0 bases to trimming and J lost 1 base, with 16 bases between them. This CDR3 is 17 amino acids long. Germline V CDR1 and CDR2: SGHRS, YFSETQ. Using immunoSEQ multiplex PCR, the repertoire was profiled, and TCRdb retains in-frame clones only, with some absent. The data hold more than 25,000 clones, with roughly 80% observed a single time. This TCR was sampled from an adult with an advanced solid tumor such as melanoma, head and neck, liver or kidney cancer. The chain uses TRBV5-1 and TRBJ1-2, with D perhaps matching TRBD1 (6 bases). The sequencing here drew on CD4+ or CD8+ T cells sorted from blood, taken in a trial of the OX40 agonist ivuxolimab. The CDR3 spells CASSLDLGTKINYGYTF. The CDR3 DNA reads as TGCGCCAGCAGCTTGGATTTGGGGACAAAGATTAACTATGGCTACACCTTC. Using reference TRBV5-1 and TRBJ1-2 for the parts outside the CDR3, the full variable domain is KAGVTQTPRYLIKTRGQQVTLSCSPISGHRSVSWYQQTPGQGLQFLFEYFSETQRNKGNFPGRFSGRQFSNSRSEMNVSTLELGDSALYLCASSLDLGTKINYGYTFGSGTRLTVV.